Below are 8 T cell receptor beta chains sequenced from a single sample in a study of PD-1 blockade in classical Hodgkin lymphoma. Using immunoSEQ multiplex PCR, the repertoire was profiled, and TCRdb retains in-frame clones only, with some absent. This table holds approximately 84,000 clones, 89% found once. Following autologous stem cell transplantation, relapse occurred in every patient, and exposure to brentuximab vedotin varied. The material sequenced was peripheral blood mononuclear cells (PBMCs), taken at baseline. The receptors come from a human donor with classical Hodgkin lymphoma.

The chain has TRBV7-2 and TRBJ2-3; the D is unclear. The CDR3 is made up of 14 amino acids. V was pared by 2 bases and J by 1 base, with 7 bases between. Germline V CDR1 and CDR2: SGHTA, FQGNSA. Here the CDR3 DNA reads TGTGCCAGCAGCTTACATGTGGGCACAGATACGCAGTATTTT. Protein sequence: CASSLHVGTDTQYF.

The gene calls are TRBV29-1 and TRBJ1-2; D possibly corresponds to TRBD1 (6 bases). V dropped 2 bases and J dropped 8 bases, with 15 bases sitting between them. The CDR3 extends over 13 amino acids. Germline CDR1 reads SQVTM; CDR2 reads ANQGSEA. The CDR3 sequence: CSVERTSGVGYTF. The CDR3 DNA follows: TGCAGCGTTGAACGGACTTCAGGGGTAGGCTACACCTTC.

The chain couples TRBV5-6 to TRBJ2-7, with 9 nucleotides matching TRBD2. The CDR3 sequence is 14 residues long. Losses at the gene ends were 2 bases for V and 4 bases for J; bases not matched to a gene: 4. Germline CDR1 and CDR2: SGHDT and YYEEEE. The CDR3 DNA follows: TGTGCCAGCAGCTTTCGACTAGCGGAATACGAGCAGTACTTC. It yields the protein CASSFRLAEYEQYF.

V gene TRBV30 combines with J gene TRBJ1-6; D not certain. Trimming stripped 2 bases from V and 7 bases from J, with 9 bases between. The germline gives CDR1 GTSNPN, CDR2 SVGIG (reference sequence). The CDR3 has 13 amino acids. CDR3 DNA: TGTGCCTGGAGTTTGTGGATGAATTCACCCCTCCACTTT. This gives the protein CAWSLWMNSPLHF.

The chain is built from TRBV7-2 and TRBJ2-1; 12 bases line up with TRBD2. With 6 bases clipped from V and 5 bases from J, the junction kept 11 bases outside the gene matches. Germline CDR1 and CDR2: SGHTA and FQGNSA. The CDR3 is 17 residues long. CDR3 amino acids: CASSFGLAGGENNEQFF. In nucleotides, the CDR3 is TGTGCCAGCAGTTTCGGGCTAGCGGGAGGGGAGAACAATGAGCAGTTCTTC.

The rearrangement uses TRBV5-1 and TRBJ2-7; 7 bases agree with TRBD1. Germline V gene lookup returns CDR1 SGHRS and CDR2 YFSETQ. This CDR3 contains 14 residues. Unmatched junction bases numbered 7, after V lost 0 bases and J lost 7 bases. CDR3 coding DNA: TGCGCCAGCAGCTTGGGACAGGGTGCAGAGGAGCAGTACTTC. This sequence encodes CASSLGQGAEEQYF.

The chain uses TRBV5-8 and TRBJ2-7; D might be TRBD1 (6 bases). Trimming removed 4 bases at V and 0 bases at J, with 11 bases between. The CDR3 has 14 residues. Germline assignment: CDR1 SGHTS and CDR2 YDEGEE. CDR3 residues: CASSTGQNSYEQYF. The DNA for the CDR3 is TGTGCCAGCAGCACAGGACAGAACTCCTACGAGCAGTACTTC.

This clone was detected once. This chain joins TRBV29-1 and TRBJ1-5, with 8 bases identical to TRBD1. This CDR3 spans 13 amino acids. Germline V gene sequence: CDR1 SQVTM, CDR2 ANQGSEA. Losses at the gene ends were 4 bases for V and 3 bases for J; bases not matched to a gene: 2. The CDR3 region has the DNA TGCAGCGTTGGACAGGGGACCAATCAGCCCCAGCATTTT. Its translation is CSVGQGTNQPQHF. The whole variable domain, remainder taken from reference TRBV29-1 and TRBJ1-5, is SAVISQKPSRDICQRGTSLTIQCQVDSQVTMMFWYRQQPGQSLTLIATANQGSEATYESGFVIDKFPISRPNLTFSTLTVSNMSPEDSSIYLCSVGQGTNQPQHFGDGTRLSIL.